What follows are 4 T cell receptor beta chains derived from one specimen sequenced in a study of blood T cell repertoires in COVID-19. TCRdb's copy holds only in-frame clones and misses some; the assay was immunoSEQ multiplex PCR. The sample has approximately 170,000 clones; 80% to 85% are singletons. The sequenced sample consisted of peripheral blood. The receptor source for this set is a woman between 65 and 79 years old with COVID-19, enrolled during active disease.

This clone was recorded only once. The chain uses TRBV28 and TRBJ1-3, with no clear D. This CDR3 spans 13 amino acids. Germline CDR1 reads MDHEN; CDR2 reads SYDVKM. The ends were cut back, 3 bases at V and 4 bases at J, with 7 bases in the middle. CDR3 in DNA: TGTGCCAGCAGTTTTTCTCCCGGAAACACCATATATTTT. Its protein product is CASSFSPGNTIYF.

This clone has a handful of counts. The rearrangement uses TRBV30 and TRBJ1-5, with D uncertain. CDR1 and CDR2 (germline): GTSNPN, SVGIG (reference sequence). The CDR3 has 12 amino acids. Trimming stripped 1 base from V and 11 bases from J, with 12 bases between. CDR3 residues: CAWSGVGVAQHF. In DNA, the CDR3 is TGTGCCTGGAGTGGGGTCGGGGTAGCCCAGCATTTT.

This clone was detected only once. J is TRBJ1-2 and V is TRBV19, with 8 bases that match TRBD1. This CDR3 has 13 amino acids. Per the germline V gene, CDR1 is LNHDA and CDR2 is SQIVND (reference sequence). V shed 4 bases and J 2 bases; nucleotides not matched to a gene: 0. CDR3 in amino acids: CASSTGGNYGYTF. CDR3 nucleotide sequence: TGTGCCAGTAGTACAGGGGGCAACTATGGCTACACCTTC.

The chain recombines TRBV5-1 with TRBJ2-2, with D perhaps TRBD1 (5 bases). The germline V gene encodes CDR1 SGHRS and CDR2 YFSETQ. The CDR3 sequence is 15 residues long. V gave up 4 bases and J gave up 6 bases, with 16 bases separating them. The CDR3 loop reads CASSVSGSMAGELFF. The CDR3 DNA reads TGCGCCAGCAGCGTTTCAGGGTCTATGGCCGGGGAGCTGTTTTTT.